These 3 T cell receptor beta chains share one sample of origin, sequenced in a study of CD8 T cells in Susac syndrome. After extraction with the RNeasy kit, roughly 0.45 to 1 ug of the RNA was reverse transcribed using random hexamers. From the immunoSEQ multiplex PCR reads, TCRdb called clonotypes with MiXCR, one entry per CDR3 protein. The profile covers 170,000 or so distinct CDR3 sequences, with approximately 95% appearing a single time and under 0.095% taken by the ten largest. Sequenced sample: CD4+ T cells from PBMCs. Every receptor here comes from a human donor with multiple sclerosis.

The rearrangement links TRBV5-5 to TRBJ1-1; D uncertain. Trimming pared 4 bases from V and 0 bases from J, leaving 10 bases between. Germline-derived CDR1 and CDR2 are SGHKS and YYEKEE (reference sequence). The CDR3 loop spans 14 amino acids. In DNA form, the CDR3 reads TGTGCCAGCAGCGGCGGGTCGCTGAACACTGAAGCTTTCTTT. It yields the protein CASSGGSLNTEAFF.

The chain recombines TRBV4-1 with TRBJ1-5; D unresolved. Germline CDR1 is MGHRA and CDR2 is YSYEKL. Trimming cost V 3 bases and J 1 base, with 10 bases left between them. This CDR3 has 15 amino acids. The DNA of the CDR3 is TGCGCCAGCAGCCAGTTGTCTATCAGCAATCAGCCCCAGCATTTT. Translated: CASSQLSISNQPQHF.

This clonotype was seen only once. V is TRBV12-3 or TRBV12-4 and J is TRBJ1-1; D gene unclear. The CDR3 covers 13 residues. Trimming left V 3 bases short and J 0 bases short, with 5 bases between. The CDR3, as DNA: TGTGCCAGCAGTTTCTATTTGAACACTGAAGCTTTCTTT. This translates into CASSFYLNTEAFF.